Following are 28 T cell receptor gamma chains from one sample sequenced in a study of gamma-delta T cells after stem cell transplantation. TCRdb reanalysed the RT-PCR reads with CATT. The data contain 1,500 to 2,000 gamma-chain clones, 15% to 20% of them singletons. Input material: gamma-delta T cells. The receptor set was obtained from a human donor. It is not recorded whose cells these are; they may come from a transplant donor.

By frequency in the sample, this clone is large. V usage is TRGV5 and J usage is TRGJ1 or TRGJ2. With V trimmed by 0 bases and J by 5 bases, 7 bases remained unmatched. CDR3 length: 14 residues. Germline V gene data show CDR1 as VINAFY and CDR2 as YDVSNSKD. The CDR3 sequence is CATWDRPVDYKKLF. CDR3 bases: TGTGCCACCTGGGACAGGCCTGTGGATTATAAGAAACTCTTT.

The chain couples TRGV3 to TRGJP2. The CDR3 length is 11 residues. Trimming removed 5 bases from V and 10 bases from J; junction bases left unmatched: 4. Germline CDR1 VTNTFY, CDR2 YDVSTARD (reference sequence). Written as DNA, the CDR3 is TGTGCCACCTGGGCCGGTTGGATCAAGACGTTT. Amino acids: CATWAGWIKTF.

This clone was seen only a few times. This chain uses TRGV2 with TRGJ1 or TRGJ2. CDR1 is EGSNGY, CDR2 YDSYNSKV, per germline. J gave up 3 bases and V 9 bases, and 2 bases lay outside the gene matches. CDR3 size: 10 residues. The CDR3 loop reads CATRYYKKLF. The CDR3 nucleotides are TGTGCCACCCGTTATTATAAGAAACTCTTT.

This clone was counted between two and nine times. The V call is TRGV4, the J call TRGJP2. Germline-derived CDR1 and CDR2 are EGSTGY and YDSYTSSV. The CDR3 totals 14 residues. V lost 2 bases, J lost 0 bases, and 0 bases stayed unmatched. The CDR3 is CATWDDSSDWIKTF. The CDR3 bases are TGTGCCACCTGGGATGATAGTAGTGATTGGATCAAGACGTTT.

In the case of this clone: Other DNA sequences in this specimen translate into the identical CDR3. The chain employs TRGV5 and TRGJ1 or TRGJ2. This CDR3 region has 14 residues. Trimming cost V 2 bases and J 4 bases; bases outside gene matches: 8. The germline V gene has CDR1 VINAFY and CDR2 YDVSNSKD. The CDR3 DNA sequence: TGTGCCACCTGGGACATCCCCTGGTATTATAAGAAACTCTTT. This gives the protein CATWDIPWYYKKLF.

In regard to this clone: The junction shows a germline mismatch at one end, possibly a read error. Other DNA sequences in this specimen translate into the identical CDR3. CDR3 protein: CALWEVQKLGKKIKVF. CDR3 DNA: TGCGCCTTGTGGGAGGTGCAAAAGTTGGGCAAAAAAATCAAGGTATTT. The chain is built from TRGV9 and TRGJP. The CDR3 consists of 16 residues. In germline, CDR1 is GITISATS, CDR2 ISYDGTV (reference sequence).

By sample fraction, this clone is large (0.1 to 1%). The chain uses TRGV3 and TRGJ1 or TRGJ2. Unmatched junction bases numbered 2, after V lost 3 bases and J lost 3 bases. From germline, CDR1 is VTNTFY and CDR2 YDVSTARD (reference sequence). This CDR3 region has 12 residues. The CDR3 DNA is TGTGCCACCTGGGACGGTTATTATAAGAAACTCTTT. It translates to CATWDGYYKKLF.

This sequence joins TRGV3 and TRGJ1 or TRGJ2. Germline lookup yields CDR1 VTNTFY and CDR2 YDVSTARD (reference sequence). The CDR3 length is 11 residues. As DNA, the CDR3 is TGTGCAACCGGTGACCCTTATAAGAAACTCTTT. Its protein is CATGDPYKKLF.

Points on this clone: One base away lies a much larger clone, so this may be a sequencing read error. The gene calls are TRGV2 and TRGJ1 or TRGJ2. The CDR3 has 13 amino acids. The V segment lost 0 bases and the J segment 3 bases; nucleotides outside the gene matches: 2. Germline loops: CDR1 EGSNGY, CDR2 YDSYNSKV. The CDR3 DNA is TGTGCCACCTGGGACGGGTCTTATTATAAGAAACTCTTT. Translating it yields CATWDGSYYKKLF.

This clone has more than one count but fewer than ten. This sequence may be a read error, since a much larger clone differs from it by one base. This sequence joins TRGV9 and TRGJ1 or TRGJ2. This CDR3 spans 12 amino acids. Germline V gene lookup returns CDR1 GITISATS and CDR2 ISYDGTV (reference sequence). Trimming removed 0 bases from V and 7 bases from J; junction bases left unmatched: 3. CDR3 sequence (DNA): TGTGCCTTGTGGGAGGTGCAGTATAAGAAACTCTTT. This gives the protein CALWEVQYKKLF.

This clone has just a few counts. J is TRGJ1 or TRGJ2 and V is TRGV4. This CDR3 is built from 11 residues. J lost 12 bases, V lost 5 bases, and 10 bases had no gene match. Germline loops: CDR1 EGSTGY, CDR2 YDSYTSSV. The CDR3 protein is CATWGLLGKLF. The DNA for the CDR3 is TGTGCCACCTGGGGCCTTTTGGGGAAACTCTTT.

In its sample, this clone is medium-sized. The rearrangement uses TRGV3 and TRGJ1 or TRGJ2. CDR1 VTNTFY and CDR2 YDVSTARD come from the germline V gene (reference sequence). The CDR3 contains 15 residues. The junction had 9 bases not matched to a gene; V was cut back by 0 bases and J by 4 bases. CDR3 in DNA: TGTGCCACCTGGGACAGGCTGAGAAGATATTATAAGAAACTCTTT. Translation: CATWDRLRRYYKKLF.

In its sample, this clone is large (0.1 to 1%). The chain carries TRGV2 and TRGJ1 or TRGJ2. Germline V gene lookup returns CDR1 EGSNGY and CDR2 YDSYNSKV. V was clipped by 0 bases and J by 6 bases; unmatched bases: 2. The CDR3 length is 12 residues. In DNA, the CDR3 is TGTGCCACCTGGGACGGGCGTTATAAGAAACTCTTT. Its protein is CATWDGRYKKLF.

This clone showed up just a few times. Other DNA sequences in the sample encode the same CDR3. This chain connects TRGV4 to TRGJ1 or TRGJ2. Germline CDR1 reads EGSTGY; CDR2 reads YDSYTSSV. The CDR3 has 13 residues. Germline trimming cut 0 bases from V and 1 base from J; bases unmatched to any gene: 0. The CDR3 spells CATWDGNYYKKLF. The CDR3 DNA is TGTGCCACCTGGGATGGGAATTATTATAAGAAACTCTTT.

As concerns this clone: A far larger clone is one nucleotide away, so this likely arose from a read error. The V call is TRGV9, the J call TRGJP. The CDR3 is 15 amino acids. CDR1 is GITISATS, CDR2 ISYDGTV, per germline (reference sequence). V was pared by 3 bases and J by 6 bases, with 2 bases of the junction left unmatched. CDR3 nucleotides: TGTGCCTTGTGGGAGCTAGAGTTGGGCAAAAAAATCAAGGTATTT. Its translation: CALWELELGKKIKVF.

By proportion, this clone is large (0.1 to 1%). Different DNA sequences within this sample yield the same CDR3. This chain connects TRGV4 to TRGJ1 or TRGJ2. CDR3 size: 12 residues. With 0 bases clipped from V and 4 bases from J, the junction kept 0 bases outside the gene matches. The V gene's germline CDR1 is EGSTGY and CDR2 YDSYTSSV. This chain's CDR3 is CATWDGYYKKLF. CDR3 sequence (DNA): TGTGCCACCTGGGATGGGTATTATAAGAAACTCTTT.

In this sample, this clone turned up a few times. The chain combines TRGV2 with TRGJ1 or TRGJ2. The V and J ends lost 0 bases and 7 bases, in that order; junction bases with no gene match: 3. The CDR3 covers 12 residues. Germline values: CDR1 EGSNGY, CDR2 YDSYNSKV. For the CDR3, the DNA is TGTGCCACCTGGGACGGGCGGTATAAGAAACTCTTT. Translated, it gives CATWDGRYKKLF.

This chain uses TRGV8 with TRGJ1 or TRGJ2. J gave up 0 bases and V 5 bases, and 4 bases lay outside the gene matches. CDR3 length: 13 amino acids. Germline assignment: CDR1 VENAVY and CDR2 YDSYNSRV. For the CDR3, the DNA is TGTGCCACCTGGGCCGGGAATTATTATAAGAAACTCTTT. Protein product: CATWAGNYYKKLF.

The chain carries TRGV2 and TRGJ1 or TRGJ2. The CDR3 is 12 residues long. V lost 0 bases and J lost 10; bases outside the gene matches: 6. Germline V lookup: CDR1 EGSNGY, CDR2 YDSYNSKV. CDR3: CATWDGLGKKLF. The CDR3 DNA is TGTGCCACCTGGGACGGGCTGGGGAAGAAACTCTTT.

In its sample, this clone is large. The J gene is TRGJ1 or TRGJ2, the V gene TRGV2. The germline gives CDR1 EGSNGY, CDR2 YDSYNSKV. With 0 bases clipped from V and 7 bases from J, the junction kept 9 bases outside the gene matches. This CDR3 spans 14 amino acids. CDR3 sequence reads: CATWDGPAGYKKLF. The CDR3 nucleotides are TGTGCCACCTGGGACGGGCCGGCGGGGTATAAGAAACTCTTT.

In the case of this clone: The same CDR3 arises from other DNA sequences in this sample as well. The chain links TRGV2 to TRGJP1. The V gene's germline CDR1 is EGSNGY and CDR2 YDSYNSKV. J gave up 5 bases and V 0 bases, and 9 bases lay outside the gene matches. This CDR3 contains 16 residues. The CDR3 region has the DNA TGTGCCACCTGGGACGGGCTGAGAAGGACTGGTTGGTTCAAGATATTT. Encoded protein: CATWDGLRRTGWFKIF.

DNA for the CDR3: TGTGCCACCTGGGACGGTGATTATTATAAGAAACTCTTT. Translation gives CATWDGDYYKKLF. The chain carries TRGV3 and TRGJ1 or TRGJ2. The CDR3 has 13 amino acids. V was pared by 3 bases and J by 2 bases, with 4 bases of the junction left unmatched. Per germline, CDR1 VTNTFY and CDR2 YDVSTARD (reference sequence).

Relative to its sample, this clone is large. Mismatch with germline at one junction end may stem from a read error. The chain combines TRGV4 with TRGJ1 or TRGJ2. CDR3 size: 15 residues. Germline loops: CDR1 EGSTGY, CDR2 YDSYTSSV. This CDR3 reads CATWHGPLFYYKKLF. CDR3 in DNA: TGTGCCACCTGGCATGGGCCCCTATTTTATTATAAGAAACTCTTT.

The table lists this clone with a few counts. J is TRGJ1 or TRGJ2 and V is TRGV3. This CDR3 region has 14 residues. V gave up 0 bases and J gave up 5 bases; unmatched junction bases: 7. Germline V gene lookup returns CDR1 VTNTFY and CDR2 YDVSTARD (reference sequence). The CDR3 coding sequence is TGTGCCACCTGGGACAGGCCGTTGGATTATAAGAAACTCTTT. This gives the protein CATWDRPLDYKKLF.

This clone was observed a few times. V and J are TRGV4 and TRGJ1 or TRGJ2. V lost 1 base and J lost 0; bases outside the gene matches: 3. Per the germline V gene, CDR1 is EGSTGY and CDR2 is YDSYTSSV. The CDR3 is 14 residues long. CDR3 protein: CATWDGSNYYKKLF. The CDR3 DNA follows: TGTGCCACCTGGGATGGTTCGAATTATTATAAGAAACTCTTT.

This clone has just a few counts. In the same sample, other DNA sequences code for this CDR3. The rearrangement links TRGV4 to TRGJ1 or TRGJ2. V dropped 0 bases and J dropped 2; count of bases not matched to a gene: 1. CDR3 length equals 13 residues. The germline V gene encodes CDR1 EGSTGY and CDR2 YDSYTSSV. DNA for the CDR3: TGTGCCACCTGGGATGGGTATTATTATAAGAAACTCTTT. As protein: CATWDGYYYKKLF.

The J gene corresponds to TRGJ1 or TRGJ2; a V gene call is absent. The CDR3 is made up of 11 amino acids. CDR3 in amino acids: CTTRWEYKKLF. The CDR3, as DNA: TGCACAACAAGGTGGGAATATAAGAAACTCTTT.

A word on this clone: This same CDR3 is encoded by further DNA sequences in the sample. V is TRGV4 and J is TRGJ1 or TRGJ2. This CDR3 is 12 amino acids long. The ends lost 4 bases at V and 0 bases at J; junction bases unmatched: 0. Germline-derived CDR1 and CDR2 are EGSTGY and YDSYTSSV. The CDR3 DNA reads TGTGCCACCTGGGAGAATTATTATAAGAAACTCTTT. Its translation is CATWENYYKKLF.